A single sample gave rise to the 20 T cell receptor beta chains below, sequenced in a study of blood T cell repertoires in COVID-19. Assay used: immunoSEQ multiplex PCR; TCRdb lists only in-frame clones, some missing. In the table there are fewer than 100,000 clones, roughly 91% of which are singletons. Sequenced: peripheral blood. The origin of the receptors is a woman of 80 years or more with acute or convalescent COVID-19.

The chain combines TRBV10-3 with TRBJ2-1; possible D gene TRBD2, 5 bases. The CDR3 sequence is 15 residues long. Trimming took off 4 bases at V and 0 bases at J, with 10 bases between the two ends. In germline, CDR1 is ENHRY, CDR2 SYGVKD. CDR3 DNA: TGTGCCATCAGTGGGTTCGGGGACTCCTACAATGAGCAGTTCTTC. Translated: CAISGFGDSYNEQFF.

CDR3 nucleotide sequence: TGCAGCGTTGCCACAGACAGCTCTGGAAACACCATATATTTT. Its protein is CSVATDSSGNTIYF. This sequence joins TRBV29-1 and TRBJ1-3; a possible D gene is TRBD1 (5 bases). Germline CDR1 reads SQVTM; CDR2 reads ANQGSEA. V was pared by 4 bases and J by 0 bases, with 10 bases between. The CDR3 runs to 14 residues.

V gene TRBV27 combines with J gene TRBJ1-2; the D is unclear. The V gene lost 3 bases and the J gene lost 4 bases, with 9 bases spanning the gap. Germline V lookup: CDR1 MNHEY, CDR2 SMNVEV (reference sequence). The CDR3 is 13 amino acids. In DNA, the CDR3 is TGTGCCAGCAGTTTGGGGAGTAGCTATGGCTACACCTTC. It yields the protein CASSLGSSYGYTF.

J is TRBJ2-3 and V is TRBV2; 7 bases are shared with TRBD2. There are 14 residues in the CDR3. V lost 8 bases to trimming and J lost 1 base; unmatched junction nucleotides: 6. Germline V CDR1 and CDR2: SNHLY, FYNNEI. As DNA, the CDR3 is TGTGCCAGCTCAGAGCTAGCGGGCACAGATACGCAGTATTTT. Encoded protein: CASSELAGTDTQYF.

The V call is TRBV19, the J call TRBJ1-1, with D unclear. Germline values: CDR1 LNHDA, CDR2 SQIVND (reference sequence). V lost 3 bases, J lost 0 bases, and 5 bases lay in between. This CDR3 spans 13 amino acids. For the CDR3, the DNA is TGTGCCAGTAGTATGAAGCTGAACACTGAAGCTTTCTTT. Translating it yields CASSMKLNTEAFF. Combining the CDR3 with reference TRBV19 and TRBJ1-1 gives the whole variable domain DGGITQSPKYLFRKEGQNVTLSCEQNLNHDAMYWYRQDPGQGLRLIYYSQIVNDFQKGDIAEGYSVSREKKESFPLTVTSAQKNPTAFYLCASSMKLNTEAFFGQGTRLTVV.

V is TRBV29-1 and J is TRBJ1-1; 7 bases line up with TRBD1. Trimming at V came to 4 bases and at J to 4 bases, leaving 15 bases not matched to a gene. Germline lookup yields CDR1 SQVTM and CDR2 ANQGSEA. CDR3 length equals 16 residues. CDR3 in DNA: TGCAGCGTTGTGTCGACAGGGAGTGAGTGGGGCACTGAAGCTTTCTTT. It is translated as CSVVSTGSEWGTEAFF.

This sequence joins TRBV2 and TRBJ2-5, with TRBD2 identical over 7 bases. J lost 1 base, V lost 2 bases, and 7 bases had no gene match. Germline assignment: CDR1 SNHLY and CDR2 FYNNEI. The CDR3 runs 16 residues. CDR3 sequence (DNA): TGTGCCAGCAGTGAAAGTGGCGGGGGACGCCAAGAGACCCAGTACTTC. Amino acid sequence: CASSESGGGRQETQYF.

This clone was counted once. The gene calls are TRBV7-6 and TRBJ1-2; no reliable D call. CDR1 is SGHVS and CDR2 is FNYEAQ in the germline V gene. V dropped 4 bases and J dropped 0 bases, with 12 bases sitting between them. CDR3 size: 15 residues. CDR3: CASSYYSGANYGYTF. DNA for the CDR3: TGTGCCAGCAGCTACTACTCTGGAGCTAACTATGGCTACACCTTC.

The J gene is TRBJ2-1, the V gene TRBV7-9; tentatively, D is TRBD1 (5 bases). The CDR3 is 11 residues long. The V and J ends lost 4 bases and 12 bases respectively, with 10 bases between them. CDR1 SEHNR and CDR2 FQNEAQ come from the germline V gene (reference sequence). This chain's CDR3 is CASSSDSVQFF. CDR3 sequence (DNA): TGTGCCAGCAGCTCAGACAGCGTGCAGTTCTTC.

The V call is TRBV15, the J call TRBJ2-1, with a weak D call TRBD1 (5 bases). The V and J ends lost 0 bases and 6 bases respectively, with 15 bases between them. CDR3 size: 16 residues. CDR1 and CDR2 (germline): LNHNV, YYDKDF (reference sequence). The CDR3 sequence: CATSRDGAGYSNEQFF. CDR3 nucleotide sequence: TGTGCCACCAGCAGAGATGGTGCAGGGTATAGCAATGAGCAGTTCTTC.

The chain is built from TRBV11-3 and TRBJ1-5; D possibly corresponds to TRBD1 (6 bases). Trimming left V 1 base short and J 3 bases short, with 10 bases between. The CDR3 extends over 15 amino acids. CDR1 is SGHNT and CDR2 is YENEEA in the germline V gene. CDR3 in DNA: TGTGCCAGCAGCTTAGGTAACAGGGTCAATCAGCCCCAGCATTTT. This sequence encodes CASSLGNRVNQPQHF.

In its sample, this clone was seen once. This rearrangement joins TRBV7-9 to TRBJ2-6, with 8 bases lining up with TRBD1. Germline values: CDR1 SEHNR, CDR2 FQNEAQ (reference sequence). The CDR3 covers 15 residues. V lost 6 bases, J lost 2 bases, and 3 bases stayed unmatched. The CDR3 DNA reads TGTGCCAGCAGACAGACAGGGGCTGGGGCCAACGTCCTGACTTTC. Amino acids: CASRQTGAGANVLTF.

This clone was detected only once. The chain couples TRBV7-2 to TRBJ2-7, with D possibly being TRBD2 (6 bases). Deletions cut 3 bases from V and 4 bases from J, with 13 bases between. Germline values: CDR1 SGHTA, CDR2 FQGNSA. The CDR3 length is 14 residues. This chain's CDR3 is CASSFERGRYEQYF. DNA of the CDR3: TGTGCCAGCAGCTTCGAACGGGGGAGGTACGAGCAGTACTTC.

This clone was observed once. The CDR3 sequence: CASSISGQGPYEQYF. CDR3 coding DNA: TGTGCCAGTAGTATTTCTGGCCAGGGCCCCTACGAGCAGTACTTC. The V gene is TRBV19, the J gene TRBJ2-7; D perhaps matches TRBD1 (5 bases). CDR3 length equals 15 residues. V lost 3 bases, J lost 2 bases, and 14 bases lay in between. Germline V gene sequence: CDR1 LNHDA, CDR2 SQIVND (reference sequence). Variable domain in full (rest from reference TRBV19 and TRBJ2-7): DGGITQSPKYLFRKEGQNVTLSCEQNLNHDAMYWYRQDPGQGLRLIYYSQIVNDFQKGDIAEGYSVSREKKESFPLTVTSAQKNPTAFYLCASSISGQGPYEQYFGPGTRLTVT.

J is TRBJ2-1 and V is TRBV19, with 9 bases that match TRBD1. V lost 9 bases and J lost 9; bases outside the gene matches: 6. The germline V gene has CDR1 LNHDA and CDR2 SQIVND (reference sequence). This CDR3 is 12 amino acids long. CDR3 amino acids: CASATGGGEQFF. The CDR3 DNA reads TGTGCCAGCGCCACAGGGGGCGGTGAGCAGTTCTTC.

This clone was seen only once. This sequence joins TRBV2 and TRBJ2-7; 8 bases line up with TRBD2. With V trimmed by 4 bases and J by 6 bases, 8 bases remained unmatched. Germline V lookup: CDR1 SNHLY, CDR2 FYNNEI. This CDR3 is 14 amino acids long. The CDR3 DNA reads TGTGCCAGCAGTGCCGCGAGCGGGGGTTCCGAGCAGTACTTC. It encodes CASSAASGGSEQYF.

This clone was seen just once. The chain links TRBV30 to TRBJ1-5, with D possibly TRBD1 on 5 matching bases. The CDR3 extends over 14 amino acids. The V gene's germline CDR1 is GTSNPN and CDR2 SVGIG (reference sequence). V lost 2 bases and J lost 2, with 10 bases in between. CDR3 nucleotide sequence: TGTGCCTGGAGTAGGGGATCGGGCAATCAGCCCCAGCATTTT. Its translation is CAWSRGSGNQPQHF.

CDR3 nucleotides: TGTGCCAGACCGGGTGCCTCTAGCACAGATACGCAGTATTTT. It codes for CARPGASSTDTQYF. The V gene is TRBV5-3, the J gene TRBJ2-3, with D uncertain. TRBV5-3 is flagged as an ORF with uncertain function. Trimming shortened V by 7 bases and J by 0 bases, and 12 bases separated the two germline ends. CDR3 length equals 14 residues.

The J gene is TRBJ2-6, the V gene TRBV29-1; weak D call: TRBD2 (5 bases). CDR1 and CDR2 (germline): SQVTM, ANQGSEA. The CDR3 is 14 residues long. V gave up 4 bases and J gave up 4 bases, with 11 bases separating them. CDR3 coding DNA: TGCAGCGTTGGGACCTCGGGAGGGGCCAACGTCCTGACTTTC. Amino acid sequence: CSVGTSGGANVLTF.

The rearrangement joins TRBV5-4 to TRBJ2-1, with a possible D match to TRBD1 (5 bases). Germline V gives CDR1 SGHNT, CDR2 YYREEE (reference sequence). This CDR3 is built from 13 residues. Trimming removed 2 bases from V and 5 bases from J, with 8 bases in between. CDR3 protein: CASSFTGNNEQFF. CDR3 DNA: TGTGCCAGCAGCTTTACAGGTAACAATGAGCAGTTCTTC. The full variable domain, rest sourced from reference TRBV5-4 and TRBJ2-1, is ETGVTQSPTHLIKTRGQQVTLRCSSQSGHNTVSWYQQALGQGPQFIFQYYREEENGRGNFPPRFSGLQFPNYSSELNVNALELDDSALYLCASSFTGNNEQFFGPGTRLTVL.